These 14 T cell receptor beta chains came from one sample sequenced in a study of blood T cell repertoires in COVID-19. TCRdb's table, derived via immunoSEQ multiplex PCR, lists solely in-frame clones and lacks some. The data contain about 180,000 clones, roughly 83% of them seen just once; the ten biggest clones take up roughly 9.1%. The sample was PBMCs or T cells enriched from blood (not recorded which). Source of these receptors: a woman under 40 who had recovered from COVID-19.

CDR3: CSASPTGAALWETQYF. For the CDR3, the DNA is TGCAGTGCTAGTCCAACAGGGGCGGCCCTATGGGAGACCCAGTACTTC. The V call is TRBV20-1, the J call TRBJ2-5; 7 bases fit TRBD1. Germline assignment: CDR1 DFQATT and CDR2 SNEGSKA (reference sequence). J was trimmed by 5 bases and V by 3 bases; bases with no gene match: 15. The CDR3 runs 16 residues.

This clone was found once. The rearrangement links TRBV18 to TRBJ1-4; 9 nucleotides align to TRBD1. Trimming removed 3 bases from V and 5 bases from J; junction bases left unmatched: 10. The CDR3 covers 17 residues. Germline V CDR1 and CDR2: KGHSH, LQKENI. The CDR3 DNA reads TGTGCCAGCTCACCGATGACAGGGGGGGGAAGCAATGAAAAACTGTTTTTT. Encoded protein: CASSPMTGGGSNEKLFF.

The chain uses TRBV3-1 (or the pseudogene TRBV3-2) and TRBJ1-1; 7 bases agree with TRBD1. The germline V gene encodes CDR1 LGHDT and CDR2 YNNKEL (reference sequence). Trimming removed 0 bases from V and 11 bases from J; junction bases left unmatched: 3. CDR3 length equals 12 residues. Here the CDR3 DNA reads TGTGCCAGCAGCCAAGAGGGGACAGTCGCTTTCTTT. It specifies CASSQEGTVAFF.

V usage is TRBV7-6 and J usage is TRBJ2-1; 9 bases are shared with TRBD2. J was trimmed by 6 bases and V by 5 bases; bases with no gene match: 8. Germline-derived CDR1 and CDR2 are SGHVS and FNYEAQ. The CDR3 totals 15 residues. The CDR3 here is CASSPPGLAGNEQFF. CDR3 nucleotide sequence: TGTGCCAGCAGCCCACCGGGACTAGCAGGCAATGAGCAGTTCTTC. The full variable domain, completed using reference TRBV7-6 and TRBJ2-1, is GAGVSQSPRYKVTKRGQDVALRCDPISGHVSLYWYRQALGQGPEFLTYFNYEAQQDKSGLPNDRFSAERPEGSISTLTIQRTEQRDSAMYRCASSPPGLAGNEQFFGPGTRLTVL.

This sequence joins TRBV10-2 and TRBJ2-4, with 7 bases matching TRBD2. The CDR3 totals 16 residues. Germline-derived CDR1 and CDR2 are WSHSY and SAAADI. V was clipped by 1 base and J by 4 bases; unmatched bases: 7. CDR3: CASSEFKSGTKNIQYF. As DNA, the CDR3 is TGCGCCAGCAGTGAGTTCAAGAGCGGGACTAAAAACATTCAGTACTTC.

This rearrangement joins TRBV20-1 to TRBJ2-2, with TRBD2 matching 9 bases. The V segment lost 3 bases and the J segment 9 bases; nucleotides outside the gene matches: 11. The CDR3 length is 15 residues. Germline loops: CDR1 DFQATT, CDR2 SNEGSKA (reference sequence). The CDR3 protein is CSASASGRLVRELFF. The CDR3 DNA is TGCAGTGCTAGTGCCAGCGGGAGGTTGGTCCGGGAGCTGTTTTTT.

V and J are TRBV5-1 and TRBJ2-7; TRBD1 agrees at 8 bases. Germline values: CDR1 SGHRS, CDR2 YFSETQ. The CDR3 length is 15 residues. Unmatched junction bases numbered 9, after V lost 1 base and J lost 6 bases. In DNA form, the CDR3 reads TGCGCCAGCAGCTTGTCAGGGGGCGTTTACTCCGAGCAGTACTTC. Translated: CASSLSGGVYSEQYF.

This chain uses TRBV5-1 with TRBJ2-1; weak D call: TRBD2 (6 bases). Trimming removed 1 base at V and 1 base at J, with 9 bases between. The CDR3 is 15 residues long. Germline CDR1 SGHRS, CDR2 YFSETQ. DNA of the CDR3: TGCGCCAGCAGCTTGTTCGCGGGATCCTACAATGAGCAGTTCTTC. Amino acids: CASSLFAGSYNEQFF.

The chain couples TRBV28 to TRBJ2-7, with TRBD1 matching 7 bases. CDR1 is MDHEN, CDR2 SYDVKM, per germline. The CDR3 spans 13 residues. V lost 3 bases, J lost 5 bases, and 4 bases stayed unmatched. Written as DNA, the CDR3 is TGTGCCAGCAGTTTCGACAGGGCGGACGAGCAGTACTTC. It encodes CASSFDRADEQYF.

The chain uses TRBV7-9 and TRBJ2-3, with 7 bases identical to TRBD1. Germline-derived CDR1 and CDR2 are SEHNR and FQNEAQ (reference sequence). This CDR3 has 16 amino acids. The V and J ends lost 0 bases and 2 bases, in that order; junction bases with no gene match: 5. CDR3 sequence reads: CASSLAWGTVTDTQYF. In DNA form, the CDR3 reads TGTGCCAGCAGCTTAGCTTGGGGGACAGTCACAGATACGCAGTATTTT.

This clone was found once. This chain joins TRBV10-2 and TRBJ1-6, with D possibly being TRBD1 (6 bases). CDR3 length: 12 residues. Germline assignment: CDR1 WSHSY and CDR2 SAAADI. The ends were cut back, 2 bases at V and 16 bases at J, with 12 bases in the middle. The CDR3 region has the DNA TGCGCCAGCAGTGAGCGACAGGCGACGCTCCACTTT. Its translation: CASSERQATLHF.

The CDR3 is CASSLGTGGADTQYF. CDR3 nucleotides: TGTGCCAGCAGCTTAGGAACGGGGGGGGCAGATACGCAGTATTTT. J is TRBJ2-3 and V is TRBV11-2, with 8 bases that match TRBD2. In germline, CDR1 is SGHAT, CDR2 FQNNGV. The CDR3 is made up of 15 amino acids. The ends lost 1 base at V and 4 bases at J; junction bases unmatched: 4. Drawing the rest from reference TRBV11-2 and TRBJ2-3, the complete variable domain is EAGVAQSPRYKIIEKRQSVAFWCNPISGHATLYWYQQILGQGPKLLIQFQNNGVVDDSQLPKDRFSAERLKGVDSTLKIQPAKLEDSAVYLCASSLGTGGADTQYFGPGTRLTVL.

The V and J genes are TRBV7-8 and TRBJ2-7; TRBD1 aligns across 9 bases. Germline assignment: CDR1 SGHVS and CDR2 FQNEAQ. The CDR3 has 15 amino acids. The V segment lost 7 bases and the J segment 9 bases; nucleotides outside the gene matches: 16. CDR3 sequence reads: CASTPGTGTPWGQYF. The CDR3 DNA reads TGTGCCAGCACCCCCGGGACAGGGACCCCCTGGGGGCAGTACTTC.

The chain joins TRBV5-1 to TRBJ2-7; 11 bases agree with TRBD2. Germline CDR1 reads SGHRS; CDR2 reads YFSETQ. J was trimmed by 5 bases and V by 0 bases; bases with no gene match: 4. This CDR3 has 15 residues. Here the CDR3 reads CASSLEASGGNEQYF. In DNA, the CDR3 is TGCGCCAGCAGCTTGGAGGCTAGCGGGGGGAACGAGCAGTACTTC.